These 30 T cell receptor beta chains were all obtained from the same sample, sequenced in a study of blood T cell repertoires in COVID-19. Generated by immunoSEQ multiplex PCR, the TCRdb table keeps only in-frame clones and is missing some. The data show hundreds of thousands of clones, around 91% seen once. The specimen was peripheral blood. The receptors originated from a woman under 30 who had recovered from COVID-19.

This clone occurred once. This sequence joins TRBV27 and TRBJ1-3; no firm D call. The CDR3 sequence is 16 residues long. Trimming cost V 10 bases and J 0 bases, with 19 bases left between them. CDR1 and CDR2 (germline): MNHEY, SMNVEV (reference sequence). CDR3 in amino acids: CAKYPREIGSGNTIYF. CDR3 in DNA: TGTGCCAAGTATCCGAGGGAAATTGGCTCTGGAAACACCATATATTTT.

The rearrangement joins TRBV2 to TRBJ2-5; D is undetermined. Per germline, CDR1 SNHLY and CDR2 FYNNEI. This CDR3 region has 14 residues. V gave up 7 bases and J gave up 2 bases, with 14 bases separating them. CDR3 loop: CASTESLRQETQYF. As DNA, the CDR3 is TGTGCCAGCACCGAAAGTTTGCGGCAAGAGACCCAGTACTTC.

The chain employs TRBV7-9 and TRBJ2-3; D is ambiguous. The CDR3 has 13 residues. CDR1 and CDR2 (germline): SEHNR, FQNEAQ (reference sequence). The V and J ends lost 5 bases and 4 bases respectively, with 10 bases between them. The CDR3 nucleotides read TGTGCCAGCAGCCCGTTAGGAGCAGATACGCAGTATTTT. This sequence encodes CASSPLGADTQYF.

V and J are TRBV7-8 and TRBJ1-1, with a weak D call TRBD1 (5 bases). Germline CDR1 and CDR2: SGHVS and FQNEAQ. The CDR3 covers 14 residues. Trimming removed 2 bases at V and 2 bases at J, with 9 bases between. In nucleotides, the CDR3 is TGTGCCAGCAGCTTAACCGGGGGAAACACTGAAGCTTTCTTT. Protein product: CASSLTGGNTEAFF. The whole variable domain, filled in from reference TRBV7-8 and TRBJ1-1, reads GAGVSQSPRYKVAKRGQDVALRCDPISGHVSLFWYQQALGQGPEFLTYFQNEAQLDKSGLPSDRFFAERPEGSVSTLKIQRTQQEDSAVYLCASSLTGGNTEAFFGQGTRLTVV.

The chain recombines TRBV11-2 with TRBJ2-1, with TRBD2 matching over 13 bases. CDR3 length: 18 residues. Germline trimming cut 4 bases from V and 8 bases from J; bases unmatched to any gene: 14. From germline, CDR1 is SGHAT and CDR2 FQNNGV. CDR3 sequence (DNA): TGTGCCAGCAGCTCCGAACGTTCGACTAGCGGGAGGTGTCATGAGCAGTTCTTC. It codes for CASSSERSTSGRCHEQFF.

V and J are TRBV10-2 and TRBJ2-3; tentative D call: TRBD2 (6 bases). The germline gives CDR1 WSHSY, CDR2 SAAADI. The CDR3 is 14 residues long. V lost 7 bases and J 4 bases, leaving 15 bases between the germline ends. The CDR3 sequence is CASKGGVGPDTQYF. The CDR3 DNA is TGCGCCAGCAAGGGCGGGGTGGGCCCAGATACGCAGTATTTT.

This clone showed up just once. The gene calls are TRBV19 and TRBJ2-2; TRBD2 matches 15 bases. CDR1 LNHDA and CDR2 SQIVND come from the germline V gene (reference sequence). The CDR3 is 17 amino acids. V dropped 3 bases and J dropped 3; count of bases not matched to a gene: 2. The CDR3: CASSMGLAGGYTGELFF. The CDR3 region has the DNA TGTGCCAGTAGTATGGGACTAGCGGGAGGTTACACCGGGGAGCTGTTTTTT.

The CDR3 is CASSLDGSSNQPQHF. The CDR3, as DNA: TGTGCCAGTAGTCTTGACGGGAGTAGCAATCAGCCCCAGCATTTT. The J gene is TRBJ1-5, the V gene TRBV19; D gene uncertain. CDR3 length: 15 residues. CDR1 and CDR2 (germline): LNHDA, SQIVND (reference sequence). V gave up 5 bases and J gave up 0 bases, with 11 bases separating them.

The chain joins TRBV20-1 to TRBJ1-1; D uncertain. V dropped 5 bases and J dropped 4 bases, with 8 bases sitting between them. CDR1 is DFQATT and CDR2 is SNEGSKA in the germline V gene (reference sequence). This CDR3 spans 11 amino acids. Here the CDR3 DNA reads TGCAGTGCTGGTTGGAGCACTGAAGCTTTCTTT. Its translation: CSAGWSTEAFF.

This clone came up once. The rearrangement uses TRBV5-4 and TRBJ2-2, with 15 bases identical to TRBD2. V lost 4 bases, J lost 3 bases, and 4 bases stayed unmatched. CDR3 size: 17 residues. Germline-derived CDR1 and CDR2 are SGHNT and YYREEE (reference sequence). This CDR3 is CASSPGLAGGDTGELFF. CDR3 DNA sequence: TGTGCCAGCAGCCCGGGACTAGCGGGAGGAGACACCGGGGAGCTGTTTTTT.

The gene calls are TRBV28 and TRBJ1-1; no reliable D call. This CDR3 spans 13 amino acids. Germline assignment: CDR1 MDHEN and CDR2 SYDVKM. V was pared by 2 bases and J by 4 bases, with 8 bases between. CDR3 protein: CASSLGRATEAFF. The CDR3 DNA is TGTGCCAGCAGTTTAGGGAGGGCCACTGAAGCTTTCTTT.

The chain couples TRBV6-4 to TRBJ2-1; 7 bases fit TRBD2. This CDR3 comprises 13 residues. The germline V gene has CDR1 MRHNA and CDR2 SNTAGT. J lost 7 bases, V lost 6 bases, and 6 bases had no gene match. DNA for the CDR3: TGTGCCAGCAGCCGGGAGGACGGAAATGAGCAGTTCTTC. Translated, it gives CASSREDGNEQFF.

CDR3 sequence: CASSPPGLAGYYEQYV. The DNA of the CDR3 is TGTGCCAGTAGTCCTCCGGGACTAGCGGGGTACTACGAGCAGTACGTC. The chain has TRBV19 and TRBJ2-7; 13 nucleotides align to TRBD2. CDR1 is LNHDA, CDR2 SQIVND, per germline (reference sequence). The CDR3 covers 16 residues. The V segment lost 5 bases and the J segment 3 bases; nucleotides outside the gene matches: 7.

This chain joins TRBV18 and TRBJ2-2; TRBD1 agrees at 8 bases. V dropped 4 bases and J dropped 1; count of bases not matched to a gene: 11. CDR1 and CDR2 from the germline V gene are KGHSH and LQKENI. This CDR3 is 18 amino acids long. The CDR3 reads CASSRLLPGTGNTGELFF. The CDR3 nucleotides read TGTGCCAGCTCACGCCTACTTCCCGGGACAGGGAACACCGGGGAGCTGTTTTTT.

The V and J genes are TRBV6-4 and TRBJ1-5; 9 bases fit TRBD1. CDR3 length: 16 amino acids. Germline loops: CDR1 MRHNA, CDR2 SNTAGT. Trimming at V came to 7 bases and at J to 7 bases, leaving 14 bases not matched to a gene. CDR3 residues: CASNAARGTGSQPQHF. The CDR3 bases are TGTGCCAGCAACGCAGCCCGAGGGACAGGGAGCCAGCCCCAGCATTTT.

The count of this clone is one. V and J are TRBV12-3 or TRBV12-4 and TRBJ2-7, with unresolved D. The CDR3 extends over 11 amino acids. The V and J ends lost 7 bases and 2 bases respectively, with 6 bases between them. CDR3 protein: CASTRAYEQYV. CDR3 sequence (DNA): TGTGCCAGCACCCGAGCCTACGAGCAGTACGTC.

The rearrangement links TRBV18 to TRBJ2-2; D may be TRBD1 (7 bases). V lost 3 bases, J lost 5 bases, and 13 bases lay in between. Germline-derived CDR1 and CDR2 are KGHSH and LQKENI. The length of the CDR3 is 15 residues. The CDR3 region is CASSPQTGRTGELFF. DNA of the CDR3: TGTGCCAGCTCACCCCAGACAGGGAGGACCGGGGAGCTGTTTTTT.

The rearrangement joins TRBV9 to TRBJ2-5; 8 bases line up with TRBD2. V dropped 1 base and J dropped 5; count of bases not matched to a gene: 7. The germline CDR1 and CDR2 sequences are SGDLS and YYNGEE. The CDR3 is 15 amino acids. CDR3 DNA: TGTGCCAGCAGCGTAACGGCACGCGGGGGGGAGACCCAGTACTTC. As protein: CASSVTARGGETQYF. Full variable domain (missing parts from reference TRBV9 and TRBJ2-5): DSGVTQTPKHLITATGQRVTLRCSPRSGDLSVYWYQQSLDQGLQFLIQYYNGEERAKGNILERFSAQQFPDLHSELNLSSLELGDSALYFCASSVTARGGETQYFGPGTRLLVL.

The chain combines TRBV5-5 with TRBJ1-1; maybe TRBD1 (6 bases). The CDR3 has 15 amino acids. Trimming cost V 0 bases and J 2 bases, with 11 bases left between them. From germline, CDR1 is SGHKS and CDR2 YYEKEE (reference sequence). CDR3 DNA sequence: TGTGCCAGCAGCTTGGTAGGACAGAGAAACACTGAAGCTTTCTTT. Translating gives CASSLVGQRNTEAFF.

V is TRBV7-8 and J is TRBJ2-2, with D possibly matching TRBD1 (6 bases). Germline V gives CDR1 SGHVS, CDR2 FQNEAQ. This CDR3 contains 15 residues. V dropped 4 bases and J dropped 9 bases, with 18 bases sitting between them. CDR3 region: CASSSIPRGSRELFF. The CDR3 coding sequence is TGTGCCAGCAGCTCCATCCCAAGGGGGAGCCGGGAGCTGTTTTTT. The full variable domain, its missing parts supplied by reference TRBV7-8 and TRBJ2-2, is GAGVSQSPRYKVAKRGQDVALRCDPISGHVSLFWYQQALGQGPEFLTYFQNEAQLDKSGLPSDRFFAERPEGSVSTLKIQRTQQEDSAVYLCASSSIPRGSRELFFGEGSRLTVL.

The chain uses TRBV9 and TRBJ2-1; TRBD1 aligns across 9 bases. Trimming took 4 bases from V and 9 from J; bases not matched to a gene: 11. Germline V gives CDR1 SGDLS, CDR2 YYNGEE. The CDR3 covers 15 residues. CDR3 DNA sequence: TGTGCCAGCAGCAAGCGGGACAGGGCGCCCGGTGAGCAGTTCTTC. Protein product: CASSKRDRAPGEQFF.

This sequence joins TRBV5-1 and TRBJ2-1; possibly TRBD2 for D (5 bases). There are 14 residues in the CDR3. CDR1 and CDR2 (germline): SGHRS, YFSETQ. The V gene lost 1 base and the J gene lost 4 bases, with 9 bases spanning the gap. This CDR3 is CASSLRTAYNEQFF. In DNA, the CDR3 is TGCGCCAGCAGCTTGAGGACTGCGTACAATGAGCAGTTCTTC. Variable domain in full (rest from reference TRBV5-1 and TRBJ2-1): KAGVTQTPRYLIKTRGQQVTLSCSPISGHRSVSWYQQTPGQGLQFLFEYFSETQRNKGNFPGRFSGRQFSNSRSEMNVSTLELGDSALYLCASSLRTAYNEQFFGPGTRLTVL.

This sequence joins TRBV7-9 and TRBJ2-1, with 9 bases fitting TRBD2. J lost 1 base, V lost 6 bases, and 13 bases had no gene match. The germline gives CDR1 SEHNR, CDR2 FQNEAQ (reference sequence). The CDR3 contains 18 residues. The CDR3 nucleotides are TGTGCCAGCAGGCCCCCAAGCGGGAGGTTCGGGTCCTACAATGAGCAGTTCTTC. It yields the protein CASRPPSGRFGSYNEQFF.

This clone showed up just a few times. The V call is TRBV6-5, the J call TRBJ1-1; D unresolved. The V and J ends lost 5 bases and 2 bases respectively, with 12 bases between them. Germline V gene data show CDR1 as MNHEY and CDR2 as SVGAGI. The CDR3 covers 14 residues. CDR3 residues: CASSPGIINTEAFF. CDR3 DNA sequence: TGTGCCAGCAGTCCCGGGATTATTAACACTGAAGCTTTCTTT.

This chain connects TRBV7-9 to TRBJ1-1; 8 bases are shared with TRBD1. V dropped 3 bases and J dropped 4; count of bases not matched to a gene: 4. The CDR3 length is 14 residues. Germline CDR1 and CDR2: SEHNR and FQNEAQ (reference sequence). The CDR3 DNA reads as TGTGCCAGCAGCTTCGGACAGGGAAGCACTGAAGCTTTCTTT. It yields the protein CASSFGQGSTEAFF.

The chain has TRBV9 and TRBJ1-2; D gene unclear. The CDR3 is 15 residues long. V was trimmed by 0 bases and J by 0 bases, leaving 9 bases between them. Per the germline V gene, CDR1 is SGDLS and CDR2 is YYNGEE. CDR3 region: CASSVGNSPNYGYTF. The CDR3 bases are TGTGCCAGCAGCGTAGGAAACAGCCCTAACTATGGCTACACCTTC. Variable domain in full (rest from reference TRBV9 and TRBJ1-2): DSGVTQTPKHLITATGQRVTLRCSPRSGDLSVYWYQQSLDQGLQFLIQYYNGEERAKGNILERFSAQQFPDLHSELNLSSLELGDSALYFCASSVGNSPNYGYTFGSGTRLTVV.

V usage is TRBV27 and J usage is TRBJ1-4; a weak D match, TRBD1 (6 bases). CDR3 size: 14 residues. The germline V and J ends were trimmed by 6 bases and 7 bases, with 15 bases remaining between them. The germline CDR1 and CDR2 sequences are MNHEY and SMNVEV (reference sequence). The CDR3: CASRARGGREKLFF. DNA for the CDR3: TGTGCCAGCAGGGCGAGGGGGGGGCGTGAAAAACTGTTTTTT.

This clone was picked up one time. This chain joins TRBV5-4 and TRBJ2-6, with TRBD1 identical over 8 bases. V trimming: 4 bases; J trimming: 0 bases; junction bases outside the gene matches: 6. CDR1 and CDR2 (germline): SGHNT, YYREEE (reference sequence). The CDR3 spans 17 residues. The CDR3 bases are TGTGCCAGCAGCCGGGGACAGGTCATCTCTGGGGCCAACGTCCTGACTTTC. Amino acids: CASSRGQVISGANVLTF.

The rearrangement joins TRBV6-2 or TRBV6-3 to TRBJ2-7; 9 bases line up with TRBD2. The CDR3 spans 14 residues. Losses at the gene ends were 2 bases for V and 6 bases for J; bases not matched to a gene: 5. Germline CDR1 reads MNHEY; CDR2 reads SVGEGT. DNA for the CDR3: TGTGCCAGCAGTTACATGGCGGGAGGGCCCGAGCAGTACGTC. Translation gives CASSYMAGGPEQYV.

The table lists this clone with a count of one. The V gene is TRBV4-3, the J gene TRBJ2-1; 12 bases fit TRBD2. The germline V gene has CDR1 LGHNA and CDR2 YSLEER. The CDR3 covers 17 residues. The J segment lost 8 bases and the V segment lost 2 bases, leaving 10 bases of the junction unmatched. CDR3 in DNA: TGCGCCAGCAGCCAAAAGCACCGACTAGCGGGAGTGGATGAGCAGTTCTTC. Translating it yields CASSQKHRLAGVDEQFF.